This T cell receptor (beta chain) was identified during a study of shared clonotypes between healthy human individuals. Profiling relied on immunoSEQ multiplex PCR, and the TCRdb table lists in-frame clones only, not all of them. Seen here are about 2.3 million clones, approximately 95% observed once, and the top ten hold 0.35% to 0.45%. The V gene's germline CDR1 is SGDLS and CDR2 YYNGEE. V gave up 3 bases and J gave up 4 bases, with 16 bases separating them. The length of the CDR3 is 16 residues. The V call is TRBV9, the J call TRBJ1-4, with D possibly being TRBD1 (5 bases). The sample taken for sequencing was naive CD4+ T cells from PBMCs. Subset meaning: CD45RA+ positively selected. The clonotype was recovered from a man between 18 and 29 years old in good health. Some clones in this sample may be carry-over from other donors' samples. The CDR3 nucleotides are TGTGCCAGCAGCGCCCCGGGTTGGGGGGTTAATGAAAAACTGTTTTTT. Amino acids: CASSAPGWGVNEKLFF.